A single TCR beta chain is shown here with its context. A read error may be the cause here, since a much bigger clone is one base away. This CDR3 comprises 17 residues. Germline assignment: CDR1 MGHRA and CDR2 YSYEKL. The second PCR ran about 6 to 12 cycles with a sample-barcoded 5' primer and J-beta primers. TCRdb processed the 5' RACE reads anew with MiXCR; each CDR3 protein has one entry. This table holds roughly 1.7 million distinct CDR3 sequences, around 35% found once. The data are from a study of blood T cells in healthy people across ages. Sequencing was performed on blood. The rearrangement uses TRBV4-1 and TRBJ2-7, with D maybe TRBD2 (5 bases). The sequence was collected from a young woman in good health. The CDR3: CARSQESVGLAGYEQYF. The CDR3, as DNA: TGCGCCAGAAGCCAAGAATCGGTCGGGCTAGCCGGTTACGAGCAGTACTTC.